Below, 26 T cell receptor beta chains from the same sample are listed, as sequenced in a study of blood T cell repertoires in COVID-19. This table comes from immunoSEQ multiplex PCR, and its TCRdb copy is limited to in-frame clones, with some not included. This table has approximately 90,000 clones, 85% appearing once. The sample comprised peripheral blood. The receptors come from a man aged 45-65 years with acute or convalescent COVID-19.

This chain links TRBV4-1 with TRBJ2-7; D unresolved. The CDR3 contains 15 residues. Germline CDR1 and CDR2: MGHRA and YSYEKL. Trimming pared 4 bases from V and 7 bases from J, leaving 20 bases between. The CDR3 reads CASSRGWMALLEQYF. The CDR3 coding sequence is TGCGCCAGCAGCCGCGGCTGGATGGCCCTATTGGAGCAGTACTTC.

The chain uses TRBV28 and TRBJ1-2; possibly TRBD1 for D (6 bases). The germline V gene has CDR1 MDHEN and CDR2 SYDVKM. Trimming left V 2 bases short and J 2 bases short, with 6 bases between. The length of the CDR3 is 13 residues. CDR3 DNA: TGTGCCAGCAGTTTAACAGGGAACTATGGCTACACCTTC. It encodes CASSLTGNYGYTF.

This chain uses TRBV6-2 or TRBV6-3 with TRBJ2-5; 7 nucleotides line up with TRBD2. V shed 4 bases, J shed 3 bases, and the junction held 8 bases outside the gene matches. CDR1 is MNHEY and CDR2 is SVGEGT in the germline V gene. This CDR3 has 15 amino acids. CDR3 in amino acids: CASSSRVGGKETQYF. The CDR3 bases are TGTGCCAGCAGTTCCAGGGTCGGGGGGAAAGAGACCCAGTACTTC.

The chain is built from TRBV3-1 (or the pseudogene TRBV3-2) and TRBJ2-5; TRBD2 matches 7 bases. The V and J ends lost 0 bases and 4 bases, in that order; junction bases with no gene match: 8. The CDR3 is made up of 16 amino acids. Germline loops: CDR1 LGHDT, CDR2 YNNKEL (reference sequence). The CDR3 here is CASSQEGGSGGETQYF. CDR3 coding DNA: TGTGCCAGCAGCCAAGAGGGCGGGAGTGGCGGAGAGACCCAGTACTTC.

The chain couples TRBV6-5 to TRBJ2-1; 12 positions agree with TRBD2. The germline CDR1 and CDR2 sequences are MNHEY and SVGAGI. The V segment lost 6 bases and the J segment 7 bases; nucleotides outside the gene matches: 4. This CDR3 region has 14 residues. CDR3 sequence (DNA): TGTGCCAGCAGAGGGACTAGCGGGTCAAATGAGCAGTTCTTC. As protein: CASRGTSGSNEQFF.

The CDR3 spells CASSPEGVYGYTF. CDR3 in DNA: TGTGCCAGCAGTCCAGAAGGGGTCTATGGCTACACCTTC. This chain uses TRBV6-4 with TRBJ1-2, with TRBD1 as a possible D gene (5 bases). The V gene's germline CDR1 is MRHNA and CDR2 SNTAGT. V lost 5 bases, J lost 4 bases, and 11 bases lay in between. CDR3 length: 13 amino acids.

The rearrangement uses TRBV6-5 and TRBJ1-6, with D tentatively TRBD1 (5 bases). V was shortened by 8 bases and J by 2 bases, with 13 bases between the two germline ends. The germline CDR1 and CDR2 sequences are MNHEY and SVGAGI. This CDR3 has 15 amino acids. CDR3 residues: CASSTTGAYNSPLHF. The CDR3, as DNA: TGTGCCAGCTCAACGACGGGGGCCTATAATTCACCCCTCCACTTT.

This sequence joins TRBV28 and TRBJ1-4; 7 bases fit TRBD1. V was clipped by 4 bases and J by 7 bases; unmatched bases: 12. This CDR3 is built from 16 residues. CDR1 is MDHEN and CDR2 is SYDVKM in the germline V gene. This chain's CDR3 is CASSSDRETWVEKLFF. CDR3 coding DNA: TGTGCCAGCAGTTCCGACAGGGAAACTTGGGTTGAAAAACTGTTTTTT.

This chain joins TRBV11-2 and TRBJ2-5, with TRBD2 identical over 9 bases. This CDR3 is 15 amino acids long. Trimming took 5 bases from V and 3 from J; bases not matched to a gene: 7. Germline V lookup: CDR1 SGHAT, CDR2 FQNNGV. The CDR3 DNA sequence: TGTGCCAGCAGCGGAGCAGCTAGCGGGGAAGAGACCCAGTACTTC. It translates to CASSGAASGEETQYF.

The chain joins TRBV19 to TRBJ1-1; 8 bases are a match to TRBD1. Germline V gives CDR1 LNHDA, CDR2 SQIVND (reference sequence). V lost 5 bases, J lost 1 base, and 6 bases stayed unmatched. The CDR3 is made up of 15 amino acids. CDR3 sequence reads: CASSPAGQANTEAFF. CDR3 sequence (DNA): TGTGCCAGTAGTCCCGCGGGACAGGCGAACACTGAAGCTTTCTTT.

This clone was recorded a few times. The chain recombines TRBV7-9 with TRBJ2-5; D might be TRBD1 (6 bases). The CDR3 is 15 amino acids. The germline V gene has CDR1 SEHNR and CDR2 FQNEAQ (reference sequence). Trimming left V 6 bases short and J 2 bases short, with 16 bases between. The CDR3 DNA follows: TGTGCCAGCAGTTCTTCATCGACAGGACAAGAGACCCAGTACTTC. Its translation: CASSSSSTGQETQYF.

This rearrangement joins TRBV7-3 to TRBJ2-1; 10 bases are shared with TRBD2. Per germline, CDR1 SGHTA and CDR2 FQGTGA. Trimming removed 3 bases from V and 7 bases from J; junction bases left unmatched: 9. There are 16 residues in the CDR3. The CDR3 loop is CASSLGLAGVRNEQFF. The CDR3 DNA sequence: TGTGCCAGCAGCTTGGGGCTAGCGGGAGTTAGGAATGAGCAGTTCTTC.

The chain is built from TRBV9 and TRBJ1-2; D is ambiguous. CDR3 length: 15 amino acids. The germline V gene encodes CDR1 SGDLS and CDR2 YYNGEE. V was cut by 4 bases and J by 0 bases, with 13 bases left in between. CDR3 protein: CASSTSDGANYGYTF. The DNA for the CDR3 is TGTGCCAGCAGCACCTCCGACGGGGCTAACTATGGCTACACCTTC.

V is TRBV6-5 and J is TRBJ1-3, with D possibly TRBD1 on 5 matching bases. V lost 5 bases and J lost 2, with 10 bases in between. The CDR3 totals 14 residues. Germline V gene sequence: CDR1 MNHEY, CDR2 SVGAGI. In DNA, the CDR3 is TGTGCCAGCAGTCGACAGCGCGCTGGAAACACCATATATTTT. Translating it yields CASSRQRAGNTIYF.

The chain recombines TRBV6-5 with TRBJ1-5, with 8 nucleotides matching TRBD1. Germline V gene sequence: CDR1 MNHEY, CDR2 SVGAGI. The trim removed 6 bases at V and 3 bases at J, leaving 4 bases unmatched. This CDR3 has 14 amino acids. CDR3 loop: CASRRTGNNQPQHF. The DNA for the CDR3 is TGTGCCAGCAGGCGGACAGGGAACAATCAGCCCCAGCATTTT.

The J gene is TRBJ1-3, the V gene TRBV7-2, with D unresolved. This CDR3 region has 15 residues. The germline CDR1 and CDR2 sequences are SGHTA and FQGNSA. Trimming removed 1 base from V and 0 bases from J, with 7 bases in between. The CDR3 is CASSLDPGSGNTIYF. In DNA form, the CDR3 reads TGTGCCAGCAGCTTAGACCCAGGCTCTGGAAACACCATATATTTT. Full variable domain (missing parts from reference TRBV7-2 and TRBJ1-3): GAGVSQSPSNKVTEKGKDVELRCDPISGHTALYWYRQSLGQGLEFLIYFQGNSAPDKSGLPSDRFSAERTGGSVSTLTIQRTQQEDSAVYLCASSLDPGSGNTIYFGEGSWLTVV.

This sequence joins TRBV2 and TRBJ2-5; D possibly corresponds to TRBD2 (5 bases). Germline assignment: CDR1 SNHLY and CDR2 FYNNEI. The CDR3 totals 14 residues. Deletions cut 4 bases from V and 5 bases from J, with 14 bases between. The CDR3 reads CASSGGSERETQYF. CDR3 coding DNA: TGTGCCAGCAGTGGGGGTAGCGAGCGGGAGACCCAGTACTTC.

This chain joins TRBV7-2 and TRBJ2-7; D call uncertain. This CDR3 has 12 residues. V shed 8 bases and J shed 2 bases, with 10 bases lying between them. The V gene's germline CDR1 is SGHTA and CDR2 FQGNSA. CDR3 in amino acids: CASGPSTYEQYF. In DNA, the CDR3 is TGTGCCAGCGGGCCGTCTACCTACGAGCAGTACTTC.

CDR3 sequence reads: CASSGPGGAKFF. The DNA for the CDR3 is TGTGCCAGCAGCGGGCCCGGCGGGGCCAAGTTCTTC. The chain employs TRBV5-6 and TRBJ2-1; a possible D gene is TRBD2 (6 bases). The CDR3 consists of 12 residues. CDR1 is SGHDT, CDR2 YYEEEE, per germline. Between the trimmed V and J ends, which lost 4 bases and 14 bases, there was a span of 16 bases.

This clone was seen just once. The gene calls are TRBV5-1 and TRBJ2-5, with 10 bases that match TRBD2. The CDR3 covers 15 residues. Trimming at V came to 4 bases and at J to 2 bases, leaving 5 bases not matched to a gene. Germline V gene data show CDR1 as SGHRS and CDR2 as YFSETQ. CDR3 DNA sequence: TGCGCCAGCAGCAATAGCGGGGGGTCTCAAGAGACCCAGTACTTC. It yields the protein CASSNSGGSQETQYF.

This clone was seen more than once but under ten times. CDR3 sequence (DNA): TGTGCCAGCAGCTTGCCGGGACAGTACGAAAAACTGTTTTTT. It is translated as CASSLPGQYEKLFF. The chain combines TRBV7-2 with TRBJ1-4; 7 bases line up with TRBD1. Germline V gene sequence: CDR1 SGHTA, CDR2 FQGNSA. J lost 8 bases, V lost 3 bases, and 6 bases had no gene match. This CDR3 spans 14 amino acids.

The chain's CDR3 is CASSIAQHNEKLFF. CDR3 nucleotides: TGTGCCAGTAGTATAGCACAGCATAATGAAAAACTGTTTTTT. The chain joins TRBV19 to TRBJ1-4; D unclear. CDR1 is LNHDA and CDR2 is SQIVND in the germline V gene (reference sequence). There are 14 residues in the CDR3. Trimming cost V 1 base and J 4 bases, with 7 bases left between them.

The rearrangement joins TRBV4-3 to TRBJ2-2, with TRBD2 as a possible D gene (6 bases). CDR3 size: 15 residues. Germline-derived CDR1 and CDR2 are LGHNA and YSLEER. Trimming shortened V by 4 bases and J by 2 bases, and 11 bases separated the two germline ends. For the CDR3, the DNA is TGCGCCAGCAGCCTTGAGGGGACTAACACCGGGGAGCTGTTTTTT. Amino acid sequence: CASSLEGTNTGELFF.

The CDR3 sequence: CASSPRGPAYEQYF. CDR3 in DNA: TGTGCCAGCAGCCCGCGGGGGCCGGCCTACGAGCAGTACTTC. The V call is TRBV7-9, the J call TRBJ2-7, with D possibly TRBD2 on 7 matching bases. Germline V gene sequence: CDR1 SEHNR, CDR2 FQNEAQ (reference sequence). V was trimmed by 5 bases and J by 2 bases, leaving 13 bases between them. The CDR3 runs 14 residues.

This clone was picked up a small number of times. The gene calls are TRBV24-1 and TRBJ2-3; perhaps TRBD2 as D (5 bases). The CDR3 runs to 14 residues. V was clipped by 3 bases and J by 1 base, with 7 bases between them. CDR1 and CDR2 from the germline V gene are KGHDR and SFDVKD. In DNA, the CDR3 is TGTGCCACCAGTGATCCCGGGGGCACAGATACGCAGTATTTT. As protein: CATSDPGGTDTQYF.

This chain joins TRBV19 and TRBJ2-5; TRBD2 aligns across 11 bases. The trim removed 7 bases at V and 3 bases at J, leaving 7 bases unmatched. The CDR3 has 15 amino acids. Germline CDR1 reads LNHDA; CDR2 reads SQIVND (reference sequence). This CDR3 is CASMGLAGGEETQYF. The CDR3 DNA follows: TGTGCCAGTATGGGGCTAGCGGGGGGTGAAGAGACCCAGTACTTC. Drawing the rest from reference TRBV19 and TRBJ2-5, the complete variable domain is DGGITQSPKYLFRKEGQNVTLSCEQNLNHDAMYWYRQDPGQGLRLIYYSQIVNDFQKGDIAEGYSVSREKKESFPLTVTSAQKNPTAFYLCASMGLAGGEETQYFGPGTRLLVL.